This T cell receptor (beta chain) was observed in a study of PD-L1 blockade in urothelial cancer. Across the whole study: The authors examined blood 3 weeks (second dose) and 6 weeks after treatment start. Regarding the study as a whole: It was durable-benefit patients whose tumor-associated blood clones expanded more at 3 weeks.

As regards this clone: What it binds is unknown.

Germline V gene sequence: CDR1 MNHEY, CDR2 SMNVEV (reference sequence). The CDR3 sequence is 14 residues long. V shed 4 bases, J shed 5 bases, and the junction held 5 bases outside the gene matches. The protocol was immunoSEQ multiplex PCR, while the TCRdb copy is restricted to in-frame clones and leaves out a portion. This table has tens of thousands of clones, around four fifths appearing once. Indicated time point: pretreatment peripheral blood. The chain couples TRBV27 to TRBJ1-2; the match to TRBD1 covers 9 bases. This clonotype originated in a man between 35 and 55 years old with urothelial cancer. The sequences come from PBMCs, collected around atezolizumab (anti-PD-L1) treatment. The CDR3 DNA reads as TGTGCCAGCAGTTCCACCGGGACAGGGTATGGCTACACCTTC. Its translation: CASSSTGTGYGYTF.